This T cell receptor beta chain was found in a study of T cell responses to AZD1222 COVID-19 vaccine. V lost 0 bases, J lost 0 bases, and 2 bases stayed unmatched. Germline-derived CDR1 and CDR2 are SGDLS and YYNGEE. CDR3 length: 15 residues. Clones were read by immunoSEQ multiplex PCR, and TCRdb kept only the in-frame ones, dropping some. This sample has under 200,000 clones, with around nine tenths found just once. General study findings and limits: Among spike-specific TCRs, nearly half reportedly target unmutated variant regions. All repertoire sampling was performed exclusively after the peak T cell response. Recipients of AZD1222 seropositive at baseline numbered only six or seven.

Details on this clone: What it binds is not known.

The chain is built from TRBV9 and TRBJ1-1, with 7 bases that match TRBD1. This sample comprised peripheral blood, obtained 28 days after the second dose of the MenACWY control vaccine. This TCR was sampled from an adult who received the MenACWY meningococcal vaccine as a control. The CDR3: CASSVAGGMNTEAFF. CDR3 bases: TGTGCCAGCAGCGTAGCAGGGGGGATGAACACTGAAGCTTTCTTT.